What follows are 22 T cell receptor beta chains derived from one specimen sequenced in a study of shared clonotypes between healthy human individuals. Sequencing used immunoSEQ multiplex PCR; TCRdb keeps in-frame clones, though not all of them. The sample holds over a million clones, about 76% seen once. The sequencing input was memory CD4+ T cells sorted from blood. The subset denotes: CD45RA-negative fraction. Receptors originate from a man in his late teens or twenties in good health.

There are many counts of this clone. CDR3 loop: CASSQPGGSSYEQYF. DNA for the CDR3: TGTGCCAGCAGTCAGCCCGGGGGGAGCTCCTACGAGCAGTACTTC. V is TRBV28 and J is TRBJ2-7; TRBD2 matches 7 bases. The junction had 7 bases not matched to a gene; V was cut back by 5 bases and J by 0 bases. The length of the CDR3 is 15 residues. Germline CDR1 MDHEN, CDR2 SYDVKM.

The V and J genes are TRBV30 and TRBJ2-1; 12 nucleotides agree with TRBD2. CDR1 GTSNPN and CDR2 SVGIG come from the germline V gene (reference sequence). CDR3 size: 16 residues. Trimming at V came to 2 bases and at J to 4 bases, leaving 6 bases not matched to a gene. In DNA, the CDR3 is TGTGCCTGGAGTTCCGGACTAGCGGGGACATACAATGAGCAGTTCTTC. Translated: CAWSSGLAGTYNEQFF.

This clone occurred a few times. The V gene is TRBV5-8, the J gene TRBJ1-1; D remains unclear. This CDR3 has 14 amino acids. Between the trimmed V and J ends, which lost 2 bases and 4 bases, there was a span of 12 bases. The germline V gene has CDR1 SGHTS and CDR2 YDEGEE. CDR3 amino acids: CASSFRGDTTEAFF. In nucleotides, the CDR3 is TGTGCCAGCAGCTTCCGCGGGGATACCACTGAAGCTTTCTTT.

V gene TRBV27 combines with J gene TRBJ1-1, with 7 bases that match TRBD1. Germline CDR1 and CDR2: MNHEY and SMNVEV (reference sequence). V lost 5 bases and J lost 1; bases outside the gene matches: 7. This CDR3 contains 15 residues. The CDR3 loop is CASSKGDRENTEAFF. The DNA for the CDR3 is TGTGCCAGCAGTAAAGGAGACAGGGAGAACACTGAAGCTTTCTTT.

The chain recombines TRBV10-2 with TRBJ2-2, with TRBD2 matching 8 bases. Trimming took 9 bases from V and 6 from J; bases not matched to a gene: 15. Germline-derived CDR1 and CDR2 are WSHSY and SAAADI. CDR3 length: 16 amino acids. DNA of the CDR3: TGCGCCAGGACGGGAGGGCGGGAGTACGGGTCCGGGGAGCTGTTTTTT. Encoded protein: CARTGGREYGSGELFF.

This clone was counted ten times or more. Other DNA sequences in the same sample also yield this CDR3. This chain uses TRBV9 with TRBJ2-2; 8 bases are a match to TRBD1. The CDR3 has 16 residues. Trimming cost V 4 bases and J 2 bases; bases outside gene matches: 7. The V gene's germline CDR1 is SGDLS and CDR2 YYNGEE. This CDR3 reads CASSKRGQGNTGELFF. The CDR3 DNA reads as TGTGCCAGCAGCAAGAGAGGACAGGGAAACACCGGGGAGCTGTTTTTT.

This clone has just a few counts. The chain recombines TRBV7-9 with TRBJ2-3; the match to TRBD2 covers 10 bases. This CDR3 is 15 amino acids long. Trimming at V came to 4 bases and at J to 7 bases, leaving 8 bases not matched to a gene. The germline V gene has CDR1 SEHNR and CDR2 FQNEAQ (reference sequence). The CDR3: CASSSSSGGGYTQYF. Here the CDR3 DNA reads TGTGCCAGCAGCTCATCGAGCGGGGGGGGGTATACGCAGTATTTT. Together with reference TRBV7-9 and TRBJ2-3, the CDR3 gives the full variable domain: DTGVSQNPRHKITKRGQNVTFRCDPISEHNRLYWYRQTLGQGPEFLTYFQNEAQLEKSRLLSDRFSAERPKGSFSTLEIQRTEQGDSAMYLCASSSSSGGGYTQYFGPGTRLTVL.

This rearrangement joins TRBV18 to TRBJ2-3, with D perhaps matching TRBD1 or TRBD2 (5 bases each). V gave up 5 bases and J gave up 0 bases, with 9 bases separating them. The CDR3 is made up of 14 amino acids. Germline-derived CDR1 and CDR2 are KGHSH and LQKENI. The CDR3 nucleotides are TGTGCCAGCTCAACGGGGCCCAGCACAGATACGCAGTATTTT. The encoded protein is CASSTGPSTDTQYF. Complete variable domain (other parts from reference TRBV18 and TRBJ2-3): NAGVMQNPRHLVRRRGQEARLRCSPMKGHSHVYWYRQLPEEGLKFMVYLQKENIIDESGMPKERFSAEFPKEGPSILRIQQVVRGDSAAYFCASSTGPSTDTQYFGPGTRLTVL.

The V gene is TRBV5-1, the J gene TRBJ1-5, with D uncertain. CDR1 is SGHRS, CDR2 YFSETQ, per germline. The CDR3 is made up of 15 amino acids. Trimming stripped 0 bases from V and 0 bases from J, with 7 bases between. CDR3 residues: CASSLDSNSNQPQHF. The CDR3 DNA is TGCGCCAGCAGCTTGGACAGTAATAGCAATCAGCCCCAGCATTTT. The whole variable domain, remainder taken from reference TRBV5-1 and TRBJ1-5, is KAGVTQTPRYLIKTRGQQVTLSCSPISGHRSVSWYQQTPGQGLQFLFEYFSETQRNKGNFPGRFSGRQFSNSRSEMNVSTLELGDSALYLCASSLDSNSNQPQHFGDGTRLSIL.

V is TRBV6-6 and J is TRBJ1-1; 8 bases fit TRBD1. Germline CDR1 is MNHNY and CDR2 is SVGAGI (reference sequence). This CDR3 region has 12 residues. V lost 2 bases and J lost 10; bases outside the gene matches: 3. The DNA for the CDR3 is TGTGCCAGCAGTTACCGGACAGGGCGAGCTTTCTTT. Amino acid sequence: CASSYRTGRAFF.

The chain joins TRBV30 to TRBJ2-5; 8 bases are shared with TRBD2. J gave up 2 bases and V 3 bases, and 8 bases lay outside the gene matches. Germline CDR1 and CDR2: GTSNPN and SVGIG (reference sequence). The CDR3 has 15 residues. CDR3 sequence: CAWSLGASGQETQYF. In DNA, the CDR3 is TGTGCCTGGAGCTTAGGGGCTAGCGGGCAAGAGACCCAGTACTTC.

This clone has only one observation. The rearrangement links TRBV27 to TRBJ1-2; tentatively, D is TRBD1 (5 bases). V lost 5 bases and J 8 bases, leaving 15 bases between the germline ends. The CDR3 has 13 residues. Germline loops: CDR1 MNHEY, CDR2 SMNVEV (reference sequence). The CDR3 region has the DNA TGTGCCAGCAGTCCGCGACAGACTATGGGCTACACCTTC. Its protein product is CASSPRQTMGYTF.

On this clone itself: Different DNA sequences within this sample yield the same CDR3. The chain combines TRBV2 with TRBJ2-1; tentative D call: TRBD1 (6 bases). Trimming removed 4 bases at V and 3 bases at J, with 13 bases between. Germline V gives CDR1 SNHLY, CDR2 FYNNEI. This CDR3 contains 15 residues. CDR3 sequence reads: CASSVSGTYYNEQFF. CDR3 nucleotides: TGTGCCAGCAGTGTCTCCGGGACATACTACAATGAGCAGTTCTTC.

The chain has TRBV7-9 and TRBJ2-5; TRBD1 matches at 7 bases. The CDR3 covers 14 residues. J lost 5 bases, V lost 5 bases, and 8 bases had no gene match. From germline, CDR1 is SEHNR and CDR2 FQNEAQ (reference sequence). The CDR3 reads CASSTGTVQETQYF. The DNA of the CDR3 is TGTGCCAGCAGCACGGGGACAGTCCAGGAGACCCAGTACTTC.

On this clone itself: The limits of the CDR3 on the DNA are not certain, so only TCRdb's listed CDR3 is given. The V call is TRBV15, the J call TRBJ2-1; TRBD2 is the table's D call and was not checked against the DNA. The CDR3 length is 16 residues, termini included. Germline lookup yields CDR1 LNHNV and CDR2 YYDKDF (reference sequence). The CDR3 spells CATSSTSGENYNEQFF.

This CDR3 is CASSPGGAGSSYEQYF. In nucleotides, the CDR3 is TGTGCCAGCAGTCCGGGGGGAGCGGGGAGCTCCTACGAGCAGTACTTC. The V call is TRBV28, the J call TRBJ2-7, with 7 bases aligning to TRBD2. Losses at the gene ends were 5 bases for V and 0 bases for J; bases not matched to a gene: 10. The CDR3 totals 16 residues. Germline V gene data show CDR1 as MDHEN and CDR2 as SYDVKM.

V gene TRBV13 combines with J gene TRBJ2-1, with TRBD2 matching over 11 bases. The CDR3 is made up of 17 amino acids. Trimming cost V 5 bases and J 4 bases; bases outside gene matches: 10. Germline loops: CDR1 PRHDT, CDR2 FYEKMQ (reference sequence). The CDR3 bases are TGTGCCAGCAGCGGTACTAGCGGGAGAGCGCTATACAATGAGCAGTTCTTC. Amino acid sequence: CASSGTSGRALYNEQFF. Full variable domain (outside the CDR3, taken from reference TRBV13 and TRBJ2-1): AAGVIQSPRHLIKEKRETATLKCYPIPRHDTVYWYQQGPGQDPQFLISFYEKMQSDKGSIPDRFSAQQFSDYHSELNMSSLELGDSALYFCASSGTSGRALYNEQFFGPGTRLTVL.

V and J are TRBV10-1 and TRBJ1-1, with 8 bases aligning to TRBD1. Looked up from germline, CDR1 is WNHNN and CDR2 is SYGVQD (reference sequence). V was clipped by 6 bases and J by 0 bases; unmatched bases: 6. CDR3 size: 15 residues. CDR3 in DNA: TGCGCCAGCAGCCGGGACAGGTTTATGAACACTGAAGCTTTCTTT. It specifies CASSRDRFMNTEAFF.

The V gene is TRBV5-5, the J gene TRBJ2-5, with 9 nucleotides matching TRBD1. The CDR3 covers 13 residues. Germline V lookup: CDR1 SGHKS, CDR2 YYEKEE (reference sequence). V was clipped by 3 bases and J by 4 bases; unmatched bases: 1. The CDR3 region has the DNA TGTGCCAGCAGCTGGGGACAGGGAGAGACCCAGTACTTC. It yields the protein CASSWGQGETQYF.

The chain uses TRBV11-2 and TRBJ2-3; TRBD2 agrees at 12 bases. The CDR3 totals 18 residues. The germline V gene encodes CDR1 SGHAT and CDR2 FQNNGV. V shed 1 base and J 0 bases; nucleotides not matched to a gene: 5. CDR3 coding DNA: TGTGCCAGCAGCTTAGGGACTAGCGGGAAGACTAGCACAGATACGCAGTATTTT. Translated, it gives CASSLGTSGKTSTDTQYF.

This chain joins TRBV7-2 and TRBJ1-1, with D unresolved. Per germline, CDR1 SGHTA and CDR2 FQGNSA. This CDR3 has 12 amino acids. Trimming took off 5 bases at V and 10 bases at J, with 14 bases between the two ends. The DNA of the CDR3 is TGTGCCAGCAGCCCAGGACTGGTTGGAGCTTTCTTT. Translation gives CASSPGLVGAFF.

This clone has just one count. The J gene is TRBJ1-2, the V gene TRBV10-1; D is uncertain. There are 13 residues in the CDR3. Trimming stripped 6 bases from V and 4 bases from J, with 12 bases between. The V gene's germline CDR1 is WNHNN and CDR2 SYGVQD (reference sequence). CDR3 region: CASSVGIGYGYTF. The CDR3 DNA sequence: TGCGCCAGCAGCGTAGGGATAGGCTATGGCTACACCTTC.